These 8 T cell receptor beta chains were sequenced from one sample in a study of Graves' ophthalmopathy and Graves' hyperthyroidism. Amplified TCR beta CDR3 regions were obtained using RNA transcripts as template. An initial RT-PCR round employing HTBI primers preceded a second-round multiplex PCR. TCRdb redid the calling of the multiplex PCR reads with MiXCR, one entry per CDR3 protein. Of around 1,200,000 distinct CDR3 sequences listed, about two fifths are singletons. Source material: peripheral blood or thyroid tissue (not recorded which). Every receptor here comes from an adult man with Graves' hyperthyroidism.

Turning to this clonotype: A junction end diverges from the germline sequence, so it may reflect a read error. V and J are TRBV3-1 and TRBJ2-7; D is perhaps TRBD2 (5 bases). Germline V gene sequence: CDR1 LGHDT, CDR2 YNNKEL (reference sequence). This CDR3 has 15 residues. Written as DNA, the CDR3 is TGTGCCAACAGCCAAGAATTATCTAGCAGCTACGAGCAGTACTTC. Protein sequence: CANSQELSSSYEQYF.

The sample holds a few counts of this clonotype. V gene TRBV12-3 or TRBV12-4 combines with J gene TRBJ1-1; 8 bases match TRBD1. The J segment lost 11 bases and the V segment lost 5 bases, leaving 16 bases of the junction unmatched. The CDR3 is 15 residues long. CDR3 nucleotides: TGTGCCAGCAGTCCCTGGACAGGGATGGGTGATGCGGCTTTCTTT. Protein sequence: CASSPWTGMGDAAFF.

The sample holds many counts of this clonotype. V gene TRBV7-9 combines with J gene TRBJ2-5; the D is unclear. Germline CDR1 reads SEHNR; CDR2 reads FQNEAQ (reference sequence). The CDR3 contains 17 residues. V lost 7 bases and J 4 bases, leaving 25 bases between the germline ends. CDR3 sequence reads: CASNELGRRTSGETQYF. The CDR3 DNA reads TGTGCCAGCAACGAACTCGGACGGCGGACGAGTGGAGAGACCCAGTACTTC.

Ten or more counts support this clonotype. The chain uses TRBV7-8 and TRBJ2-7; 7 bases are a match to TRBD1. The CDR3 covers 14 residues. The germline CDR1 and CDR2 sequences are SGHVS and FQNEAQ. The V gene end was trimmed by 5 bases and the J gene end by 9 bases; junction bases not matched to a gene: 13. CDR3 residues: CASSPRTGPPAQYF. The CDR3 bases are TGTGCCAGCAGCCCCCGGACAGGTCCGCCGGCGCAGTACTTC.

This clonotype showed up just once. This chain connects TRBV29-1 to TRBJ1-4, with unresolved D. Germline CDR1 and CDR2: SQVTM and ANQGSEA. The CDR3 contains 14 residues. CDR3 residues: CTAIGSINREKLFF. The CDR3 DNA is TGCACCGCGATCGGGTCGATTAATAGGGAAAAACTGTTTTTT.

This clonotype was recorded many times. The gene calls are TRBV5-1 and TRBJ1-6, with D perhaps matching TRBD1 (6 bases). Deletions cut 2 bases from V and 3 bases from J, with 9 bases between. The length of the CDR3 is 15 residues. The germline V gene has CDR1 SGHRS and CDR2 YFSETQ. CDR3 loop: CASSFEGVYNSPLHF. Here the CDR3 DNA reads TGCGCCAGCAGCTTTGAGGGGGTCTATAATTCACCCCTCCACTTT.

The CDR3 reads CSASLPQETQYF. The CDR3 region has the DNA TGCAGTGCTAGTCTTCCACAAGAGACCCAGTACTTC. The chain couples TRBV20-1 to TRBJ2-5; D call uncertain. V lost 3 bases to trimming and J lost 2 bases, with 7 bases between them. The length of the CDR3 is 12 residues. CDR1 is DFQATT and CDR2 is SNEGSKA in the germline V gene (reference sequence).

As to this clonotype: At one of its ends the junction is not consistent with the germline gene, which may arise from a read error. This rearrangement joins TRBV7-2 to TRBJ1-1; D is unclear. CDR1 is SGHTA, CDR2 FQGNSA, per germline. The CDR3 sequence is 14 residues long. CDR3 in amino acids: CASSQTRQNTEAFF. In nucleotides, the CDR3 is TGCGCCAGCAGCCAAACGAGACAGAACACTGAAGCTTTCTTT.